This T cell receptor beta chain was captured by sequencing in a study of T cell repertoires in aging, cancer and after chemotherapy. Study observations and caveats: Across the chemotherapy interval, each cancer cohort showed higher median generation probability, suggesting thymic rebound. Healthy donors lost TCR diversity with age mainly through richness, cancer patients through richness and evenness.

The template was genomic DNA from peripheral blood, not RNA. The germline V and J ends were trimmed by 5 bases and 0 bases, with 4 bases remaining between them. The CDR3 totals 11 residues. Germline CDR1 DFQATT, CDR2 SNEGSKA (reference sequence). For this clonotype: Antigen unknown.

A mixed TRB-A/B primer pool amplified rearranged TRB by multiplex touch-down PCR. From the multiplex PCR reads, TCRdb called clonotypes with MiXCR, one entry per CDR3 protein. Among about 2,200 distinct CDR3 sequences listed, about 28% were seen once. The specimen sequenced was blood. The TCR comes from a human donor in good health. The chain uses TRBV20-1 and TRBJ2-5; no reliable D call. The CDR3 region is CSAQNQETQYF. CDR3 DNA: TGCAGTGCTCAGAACCAAGAGACCCAGTACTTC.